Reported below is one TCR beta chain. What it recognizes is unknown. PCR was performed using 60 Vbeta and 13 Jbeta primers. Using immunoSEQ multiplex PCR, the repertoire was profiled, and TCRdb retains in-frame clones only, with some absent. The table lists some 250,000 clones, 75% to 85% of them singletons. The data derive from a study of cytomegalovirus exposure and HLA in healthy donors. Germline lookup yields CDR1 LNHDA and CDR2 SQIVND (reference sequence). This CDR3 contains 15 residues. Losses at the gene ends were 5 bases for V and 3 bases for J; bases not matched to a gene: 8. Findings and limits, study-wide: Common viral pathogens (according to a later analysis) appeared linked to several of the most significant clusters.

This clonotype was obtained from an older woman in good health and CMV-seropositive. Sequenced input: PBMCs. The chain joins TRBV19 to TRBJ1-1; 8 bases match TRBD1. Here the CDR3 DNA reads TGTGCCAGTAGTCCCTGGACAGGGCCGGACACTGAAGCTTTCTTT. As protein: CASSPWTGPDTEAFF.